This entry is about one T cell receptor beta chain. Its antigen is unknown. Primers for the PCR totalled 60 Vbeta and 13 Jbeta. Sequencing used immunoSEQ multiplex PCR; TCRdb keeps in-frame clones, though not all of them. The sample lists some 78,000 clones, around 70% occurring once. The sample originates from a study of cytomegalovirus exposure and HLA in healthy donors. Notes on the study in general: Accurate predictions that matched the HLA-A and HLA-B alleles of most subjects were reportedly made from TCR beta sequences. A classifier reportedly called cytomegalovirus status with high sensitivity and specificity.

Germline V gives CDR1 LNHNV, CDR2 YYDKDF (reference sequence). The CDR3 extends over 14 amino acids. V dropped 4 bases and J dropped 0 bases, with 9 bases sitting between them. V is TRBV15 and J is TRBJ1-1; the D is unclear. Sequences were obtained from PBMCs. The TCR comes from a middle-aged woman in good health and CMV-seropositive. This CDR3 reads CATSIRQLNTEAFF. DNA for the CDR3: TGTGCCACCAGCATACGACAACTGAACACTGAAGCTTTCTTT.